This T cell receptor beta chain appears in the sequencing data of a study of cytomegalovirus exposure and HLA in healthy donors. Regarding the study as a whole: Reported performance of the classifier showed diagnosis of cytomegalovirus status with high specificity and sensitivity. Rare TCR sequences predominated, though certain public TCRs were found in many donors. Listed as cytomegalovirus-associated were 150 to 200 TCR beta chains.

The CDR3 is 15 residues long. Trimming cost V 2 bases and J 0 bases, with 11 bases left between them. Per germline, CDR1 SGHRS and CDR2 YFSETQ. Clones were read by immunoSEQ multiplex PCR, and TCRdb kept only the in-frame ones, dropping some. Among some 330,000 clones listed, 86% were seen once. As to this clone: As yet, its antigen is unknown.

The chain links TRBV5-1 to TRBJ2-5, with D possibly matching TRBD1 (5 bases). The TCR comes from a woman under 30 in good health and CMV-seronegative. Sequencing was done on a sample of PBMCs. The CDR3 sequence: CASSFTTEYQETQYF. DNA of the CDR3: TGCGCCAGCAGCTTCACGACAGAATACCAAGAGACCCAGTACTTC.